A single sample gave rise to the 16 T cell receptor beta chains below, sequenced in a study of molecular identifiers for immune sequencing clone quantification. TCRdb processed the PCR reads anew with MiXCR; each CDR3 protein has one entry. The sample carries some 320,000 distinct CDR3 sequences, 20% to 25% recorded once. Material for sequencing was naive CD8+ T cells from blood, with Jurkat cell RNA spiked in. The subset here: FACS-sorted CD8+CD4-CCR7+CD45RA+ naive T cells. Receptors were obtained from a human donor in good health. Some libraries in this study had Jurkat cell RNA spiked in.

This clonotype showed up many times. This chain joins TRBV28 and TRBJ2-1; possible D gene TRBD1, 6 bases. Germline V gene lookup returns CDR1 MDHEN and CDR2 SYDVKM. V was pared by 3 bases and J by 0 bases, with 12 bases between. The CDR3 has 16 amino acids. CDR3 region: CASSLLGASSYNEQFF. CDR3 nucleotides: TGTGCCAGCAGTTTGTTGGGGGCAAGCTCCTACAATGAGCAGTTCTTC.

This clonotype was counted at least ten times. This chain connects TRBV29-1 to TRBJ1-2; D may be TRBD1 (6 bases). The V end lost 6 bases, the J end lost 2 bases, and 10 bases lay between the germline ends. CDR1 is SQVTM and CDR2 is ANQGSEA in the germline V gene. The CDR3 loop spans 12 amino acids. The CDR3 sequence is CSVLDSNYGYTF. CDR3 DNA sequence: TGCAGCGTACTGGACAGCAACTATGGCTACACCTTC.

This clonotype was observed once. A single base separates this from a much larger clone, so it may be a read error. The V and J genes are TRBV29-1 and TRBJ2-7, with 11 bases fitting TRBD2. Germline V gives CDR1 SQVTM, CDR2 ANQGSEA. The length of the CDR3 is 14 residues. CDR3 DNA: TGCAGCGTCGCAGGGACTAGCGGAACCTACGGGCAGTACTTC. Translating it yields CSVAGTSGTYGQYF.

This clonotype was recorded many times. This chain joins TRBV29-1 and TRBJ2-2; D not resolved. Between the trimmed V and J ends, which lost 0 bases and 5 bases, there was a span of 13 bases. CDR1 and CDR2 from the germline V gene are SQVTM and ANQGSEA. The CDR3 contains 15 residues. CDR3 residues: CSVEDLYGLTGELFF. The CDR3 region has the DNA TGCAGCGTTGAAGATCTTTACGGGCTGACCGGGGAGCTGTTTTTT.

This clonotype was found many times. The V gene is TRBV7-2, the J gene TRBJ2-7, with D possibly matching TRBD1 (6 bases). CDR3 length equals 17 residues. The V end lost 1 base, the J end lost 0 bases, and 16 bases lay between the germline ends. Germline V gene data show CDR1 as SGHTA and CDR2 as FQGNSA. In nucleotides, the CDR3 is TGTGCCAGCAGCTTAGGGTCTGACAGGAGAAGCTCCTACGAGCAGTACTTC. This encodes CASSLGSDRRSSYEQYF.

There are many counts of this clonotype. The V gene is TRBV5-1, the J gene TRBJ2-7; D possibly corresponds to TRBD1 (8 bases). The V gene lost 4 bases and the J gene lost 4 bases, with 18 bases spanning the gap. The CDR3 spans 15 residues. Germline V gives CDR1 SGHRS, CDR2 YFSETQ. The CDR3 DNA sequence: TGCGCCAGCAGCGCCAGCGGGACAGGTTTGTACGAGCAGTACTTC. This encodes CASSASGTGLYEQYF.

This clonotype was detected many times. This chain's CDR3 is CASSQDFGGVLSYEQYF. In DNA form, the CDR3 reads TGCGCCAGCAGCCAAGATTTCGGCGGGGTACTCTCCTACGAGCAGTACTTC. This sequence joins TRBV4-3 and TRBJ2-7, with D maybe TRBD2 (6 bases). V was trimmed by 0 bases and J by 0 bases, leaving 15 bases between them. Germline lookup yields CDR1 LGHNA and CDR2 YSLEER. There are 17 residues in the CDR3.

This clonotype was seen repeatedly, ten times or more. V usage is TRBV6-1 and J usage is TRBJ1-5, with D tentatively TRBD1 (6 bases). Germline V gene lookup returns CDR1 MNHNS and CDR2 SASEGT. Trimming shortened V by 10 bases and J by 0 bases, and 25 bases separated the two germline ends. The CDR3 contains 18 residues. CDR3 in DNA: TGTGCCACCATTGGTCGGGCAGGGGCATTGAATAGCAATCAGCCCCAGCATTTT. Its protein is CATIGRAGALNSNQPQHF.

Remarks on this clonotype: This may arise from a read error, as a much more abundant clone is one base away. The chain couples TRBV11-3 to TRBJ2-7, with TRBD2 as a possible D gene (5 bases). CDR1 is SGHNT and CDR2 is YENEEA in the germline V gene. The CDR3 has 15 residues. CDR3 protein: CASSPGTGTGYERYF. CDR3 DNA sequence: TGTGCCAGCAGCCCGGGTACGGGAACGGGCTACGAGCGGTACTTC.

About this clonotype itself: This may stem from a read error, because a much larger clone lies one nucleotide away. The conserved phenylalanine or tryptophan normally closing the CDR3 is absent here, so this likely arose from a read error. The rearrangement links TRBV29-1 to TRBJ2-4; possibly TRBD2 for D (6 bases). V was shortened by 4 bases and J by 0 bases, with 13 bases between the two germline ends. CDR1 is SQVTM, CDR2 ANQGSEA, per germline. The CDR3 covers 15 residues. In DNA form, the CDR3 reads TGCAGCGTTGCTGGAGGGCCGCTAGCCAAAAACATTCAGTACTCC. This gives the protein CSVAGGPLAKNIQYS.

This sequence joins TRBV13 and TRBJ2-1; either TRBD1 or TRBD2 may supply D (5 bases each). CDR3 length equals 16 residues. Trimming cost V 4 bases and J 12 bases, with 25 bases left between them. Per germline, CDR1 PRHDT and CDR2 FYEKMQ (reference sequence). Here the CDR3 reads CASSSSAEGYPSGQFF. The CDR3 DNA sequence: TGTGCCAGCAGCTCCAGTGCCGAGGGGTACCCATCGGGGCAGTTCTTC. The full variable domain, rest sourced from reference TRBV13 and TRBJ2-1, is AAGVIQSPRHLIKEKRETATLKCYPIPRHDTVYWYQQGPGQDPQFLISFYEKMQSDKGSIPDRFSAQQFSDYHSELNMSSLELGDSALYFCASSSSAEGYPSGQFFGPGTRLTVL.

The rearrangement uses TRBV24-1 and TRBJ2-2, with 7 bases matching TRBD1. After removal of 12 bases from V and 4 bases from J, the junction contained 4 bases not matched to a gene. This CDR3 is 12 amino acids long. Germline CDR1 and CDR2: KGHDR and SFDVKD. CDR3 nucleotide sequence: TGTGCCGCCGCAGGGGGCACCGGGGAGCTGTTTTTT. Amino acids: CAAAGGTGELFF.

This clonotype was counted ten times or more. This chain connects TRBV30 to TRBJ2-7; 8 bases line up with TRBD1. The CDR3 extends over 14 amino acids. Germline CDR1 is GTSNPN and CDR2 is SVGIG (reference sequence). The ends lost 0 bases at V and 8 bases at J; junction bases unmatched: 9. This chain's CDR3 is CAWSVGQGAGKQYF. In DNA, the CDR3 is TGTGCCTGGAGTGTAGGGCAGGGGGCGGGCAAGCAGTACTTC. Drawing the rest from reference TRBV30 and TRBJ2-7, the complete variable domain is SQTIHQWPATLVQPVGSPLSLECTVEGTSNPNLYWYRQAAGRGLQLLFYSVGIGQISSEVPQNLSASRPQDRQFILSSKKLLLSDSGFYLCAWSVGQGAGKQYFGPGTRLTVT.

Of note for this clonotype: This clone may be a read error of a much larger clone one base away. The chain employs TRBV20-1 and TRBJ2-7; D may be TRBD2 (5 bases). Germline V lookup: CDR1 DFQATT, CDR2 SNEGSKA (reference sequence). The CDR3 length is 13 residues. CDR3 in amino acids: CSTRSSLTYEQYF. The DNA of the CDR3 is TGCAGTACTAGGTCCTCTTTAACCTACGAGCAGTACTTC.

This clonotype was found many times. The rearrangement uses TRBV12-3 or TRBV12-4 and TRBJ2-3, with 8 bases fitting TRBD2. This CDR3 has 18 residues. Unmatched junction bases numbered 12, after V lost 2 bases and J lost 2 bases. CDR3 coding DNA: TGTGCCAGCAGTTTACAGGCCGGGGGTAGCGGGGCCACAGATACGCAGTATTTT. This encodes CASSLQAGGSGATDTQYF.

Ten or more counts support this clonotype. The chain recombines TRBV12-3 or TRBV12-4 with TRBJ2-7, with TRBD1 matching 8 bases. V lost 6 bases, J lost 4 bases, and 11 bases stayed unmatched. The CDR3 has 15 residues. CDR3 in DNA: TGTGCCAGCAGCCCCTCCGGGACAGGAGTTTACGAGCAGTACTTC. Its translation: CASSPSGTGVYEQYF.